This TCR beta chain originates from a study of regulatory T cells in long-lasting Graves disease. Broader study findings: Persistent disease exhibited a predilection for TRBV28, TRBJ1-2 and TRBJ2-5.

The time point denotes: newly diagnosed GD, antithyroid drugs for less than 3 months. PBMC-extracted RNA yielded the TCR library. Diagnoses of Graves' disease were made by American Thyroid Association guidelines. Arm-PCR with iRepertoire HTBI primers amplified the CDR3 regions for these TCR beta libraries. TCRdb re-called the multiplex PCR reads with MiXCR, one entry per CDR3 protein. The profile shows approximately 540,000 distinct CDR3 sequences, 12% of them singletons. This clonotype was detected only a few times. Its antigen is unknown. The V end lost 4 bases, the J end lost 0 bases, and 16 bases lay between the germline ends. The CDR3 is 16 residues long. From germline, CDR1 is LGHDT and CDR2 YNNKEL (reference sequence). In addition, the sample was reused for a study of T cells in Graves' hyperthyroidism and ophthalmopathy. That source notes: Using the HTBI primer set, a first-round RT-PCR was run on the TCR CDR3. Classification by a 13 V-J model distinguished ophthalmopathy from stable hyperthyroidism.

This clonotype originated in a woman aged 25-40 years with Graves disease. This rearrangement joins TRBV3-1 to TRBJ2-7; possibly TRBD1 for D (6 bases). The sequenced sample was peripheral blood mononuclear cells (PBMCs), obtained at new diagnosis, from a patient treated with antithyroid drugs. The CDR3 sequence: CASSRGGTGSSYEQYF. The DNA for the CDR3 is TGTGCCAGCAGCCGGGGTGGAACAGGGAGCTCCTACGAGCAGTACTTC.